This is a list of T cell receptor beta chains from one sample in a study of beta chain features in type 1 diabetes. The data were produced by immunoSEQ multiplex PCR, yet TCRdb's version contains in-frame clones alone and is incomplete. The data contain hundreds of thousands of clones, approximately 11% of them singletons. Sequencing was done on a sample of naive CD4+ T cells from blood. Source of these receptors: a young man with type 1 diabetes. CDR3s include the opening cysteine and the closing phenylalanine or tryptophan. D genes are given only for firm matches. Clone size appears in some rows only: once, few, many, or a class for an expanded clone.

d_call: TRBD1
clone_size: .
v_call: TRBV18
j_call: TRBJ2-7
cdr3_aa: CASSPGTGATYEQYF
cdr3_nt: TGTGCCAGCTCACCCGGGACAGGGGCCACCTACGAGCAGTACTTC

d_call: .
clone_size: .
v_call: TRBV19
j_call: TRBJ1-4
cdr3_aa: CASSEQSLHEKLFF
cdr3_nt: TGTGCCAGTAGCGAACAGAGTTTACATGAAAAACTGTTTTTT

d_call: TRBD2
clone_size: few
v_call: TRBV7-3
j_call: TRBJ2-5
cdr3_aa: CASSAGTSETQYF
cdr3_nt: TGTGCCAGCAGCGCCGGGACTAGCGAGACCCAGTACTTC

d_call: .
clone_size: .
v_call: TRBV7-2
j_call: TRBJ1-2
cdr3_aa: CATGLSGYGYTF
cdr3_nt: TGTGCCACTGGTTTAAGCGGCTATGGCTACACCTTC

d_call: TRBD1
clone_size: .
v_call: TRBV5-1
j_call: TRBJ1-1
cdr3_aa: CASSFWTGPNTEAFF
cdr3_nt: TGCGCCAGCAGCTTCTGGACAGGGCCGAACACTGAAGCTTTCTTT

d_call: TRBD2
clone_size: .
v_call: TRBV4-2
j_call: TRBJ2-7
cdr3_aa: CASSQAFSGGTPVGQYF
cdr3_nt: TGTGCCAGCAGCCAGGCTTTTAGCGGGGGGACACCAGTCGGGCAGTACTTC

d_call: .
clone_size: .
v_call: TRBV14
j_call: TRBJ2-1
cdr3_aa: CASSLSGGPRYNEQFF
cdr3_nt: TGTGCCAGCAGCCTCTCAGGGGGGCCTAGGTACAATGAGCAGTTCTTC

d_call: .
clone_size: once
v_call: TRBV6-1
j_call: TRBJ2-2
cdr3_aa: CASIQGHTGELFF
cdr3_nt: TGTGCCAGCATCCAGGGTCACACCGGGGAGCTGTTTTTT

d_call: .
clone_size: .
v_call: TRBV9
j_call: TRBJ1-2
cdr3_aa: CASSPRGVYGYTF
cdr3_nt: TGTGCCAGCAGCCCCCGGGGAGTCTATGGCTACACCTTC

d_call: .
clone_size: few
v_call: TRBV7-9
j_call: TRBJ2-3
cdr3_aa: CASSPLAWTDTQYF
cdr3_nt: TGTGCCAGCAGCCCTCTGGCTTGGACAGATACGCAGTATTTT